This is a list of T cell receptor beta chains from one sample in a study of regulatory T cells in long-lasting Graves disease. TCRdb redid the calling of the multiplex PCR reads with MiXCR, one entry per CDR3 protein. The sample carries about 530,000 distinct CDR3 sequences, roughly 15% recorded once. These same data were also listed under a study on T cells in Graves' hyperthyroidism and ophthalmopathy.

The specimen was peripheral blood mononuclear cells (PBMCs), collected at new diagnosis, from a patient treated with antithyroid drugs. Source of these receptors: a middle-aged woman with Graves disease. Each CDR3 is given with its conserved first and last residue. A D gene is named only where the DNA matches it firmly. Clone size is stated in some rows and not others, as once, few, many or a class when expanded.

clone size	V gene	J gene	D gene	CDR3 protein	CDR3 DNA
.	TRBV4-2	TRBJ2-5	.	CASSRVGGSERETQYF	TGTGCCAGCAGCCGGGTTGGGGGGTCGGAGAGGGAGACCCAGTACTTC
many	TRBV5-1	TRBJ1-5	.	CASSLEGRGHQPQHF	TGCGCCAGCAGCTTGGAGGGACGGGGGCATCAGCCCCAGCATTTT
.	TRBV3-1	TRBJ2-3	TRBD2	CASSQDSGGAKQYF	TGTGCCAGCAGCCAAGATAGCGGGGGGGCTAAGCAGTATTTT
many	TRBV6-5	TRBJ1-5	.	CASSSQVRLQPQHF	TGTGCCAGCAGTTCGCAGGTACGGTTACAGCCCCAGCATTTT
.	TRBV9	TRBJ1-4	.	CASSEGGTATNEKLFF	TGTGCCAGCAGCGAGGGCGGGACGGCAACTAATGAAAAACTGTTTTTT
few	TRBV5-1	TRBJ2-7	.	CASSPPGSPYEQYF	TGCGCCAGCAGCCCTCCCGGGTCCCCCTACGAGCAGTACTTC
few	TRBV7-9	TRBJ2-4	.	CASSLAPGGLAKNIQYF	TGTGCCAGCAGCTTAGCACCTGGGGGGCTAGCCAAAAACATTCAGTACTTC
many	TRBV2	TRBJ1-5	TRBD1	CASSPLQGYSNQPQHF	TGTGCCAGCAGTCCACTACAGGGGTATAGCAATCAGCCCCAGCATTTT
few	TRBV12-3/TRBV12-4	TRBJ1-5	.	CASRADLVKQPQHF	TGTGCCAGCAGAGCCGACCTAGTGAAACAGCCCCAGCATTTT
.	TRBV27	TRBJ1-1	.	CASSLLGSDEAFF	TGTGCCAGCAGTTTACTCGGTTCGGATGAAGCTTTCTTT
few	TRBV28	TRBJ2-1	.	CASSPGTTFEQFF	TGTGCCAGCAGTCCAGGGACAACGTTTGAGCAGTTCTTC
.	TRBV7-9	TRBJ2-3	TRBD1	CASTGQGDSDTQYF	TGTGCCAGCACTGGACAGGGAGATTCAGATACGCAGTATTTT
many	TRBV6-2/TRBV6-3	TRBJ1-1	.	CASTLQPPGTEAFF	TGTGCCAGCACCTTACAACCGCCGGGCACTGAAGCTTTCTTT
many	TRBV6-1	TRBJ2-5	.	CASSLQGETQYF	TGTGCCAGCAGTCTACAGGGAGAGACCCAGTACTTC
few	TRBV20-1	TRBJ1-1	TRBD1	CSARDSGGTTEAFF	TGCAGTGCTAGAGATTCAGGGGGCACCACTGAAGCTTTCTTT
many	TRBV5-1	TRBJ1-1	TRBD1	CASSFQGGPNTEAFF	TGCGCCAGCAGCTTCCAGGGGGGACCGAACACTGAAGCTTTCTTT
many	TRBV28	TRBJ1-1	.	CASSPREKNTKAFF	TGTGCCAGCAGTCCCCGGGAGAAGAACACTAAAGCTTTCTTT
few	TRBV6-2/TRBV6-3	TRBJ1-2	.	CASSYSRKIYGYTF	TGTGCCAGCAGTTACTCGAGAAAGATCTATGGCTACACCTTC
many	TRBV20-1	TRBJ2-7	TRBD1	CSARDRLGTGWYEQYF	TGCAGTGCTAGAGATAGGTTGGGGACAGGGTGGTACGAGCAGTACTTC
many	TRBV6-1	TRBJ1-5	TRBD1	CASRGTGRRTSNQPQHF	TGTGCCAGCAGAGGGACAGGGAGGCGAACTAGCAATCAGCCCCAGCATTTT
many	TRBV12-3/TRBV12-4	TRBJ2-6	.	CASRSPTSSGANVLTF	TGTGCCAGCAGAAGCCCTACATCCTCTGGGGCCAACGTCCTGACTTTC
.	TRBV7-9	TRBJ1-4	.	CASSPPRNATNEKLFF	TGTGCCAGCAGCCCACCCAGGAACGCAACTAATGAAAAACTGTTTTTT
many	TRBV12-5	TRBJ2-7	TRBD1	CASGLGTGASNEQYF	TGTGCTAGTGGTTTGGGGACAGGGGCGTCGAACGAGCAGTACTTC
.	TRBV5-1	TRBJ1-4	.	CASSLGPSYEKLFF	TGCGCCAGCAGCTTAGGGCCGAGCTATGAAAAACTGTTTTTT
many	TRBV11-2	TRBJ2-7	.	CASSLGPGASYEQYF	TGTGCCAGCAGCTTAGGACCCGGAGCCTCCTACGAGCAGTACTTC
.	TRBV2	TRBJ1-3	.	CASSGRGASGNTIYF	TGTGCCAGCAGTGGGCGGGGAGCGAGTGGAAACACCATATATTTT
many	TRBV3-1	TRBJ1-1	.	CASSQVRGRNTEAFF	TGTGCCAGCAGCCAAGTACGGGGGAGGAACACTGAAGCTTTCTTT
many	TRBV20-1	TRBJ1-1	.	CSPAAAGNTEAFF	TGCAGTCCAGCCGCCGCGGGGAACACTGAAGCTTTCTTT
many	TRBV30	TRBJ2-1	TRBD2	CAWSQKGTSFF	TGTGCCTGGAGTCAAAAGGGGACTAGCTTCTTC
.	TRBV20-1	TRBJ2-7	TRBD2	CSARDLAANSEQYF	TGCAGTGCTAGAGATCTAGCGGCTAACAGCGAGCAGTACTTC
many	TRBV2	TRBJ1-2	.	CASSELLGYGYTF	TGTGCCAGCAGTGAACTTTTAGGATATGGCTACACCTTC
many	TRBV2	TRBJ1-1	.	CASSEMGFTEAFF	TGTGCCAGCAGTGAAATGGGGTTCACTGAAGCTTTCTTT
.	TRBV4-1	TRBJ2-7	.	CASSQDRTTAQYF	TGCGCCAGCAGCCAAGATCGAACTACGGCGCAGTACTTC
few	TRBV10-3	TRBJ1-1	.	CALREGWNTEAFF	TGTGCCCTACGCGAGGGCTGGAACACTGAAGCTTTCTTT
.	TRBV4-2	TRBJ1-5	TRBD1	CASSQTGGVQPQHF	TGTGCCAGCAGCCAAACAGGGGGCGTTCAGCCCCAGCATTTT
many	TRBV20-1	TRBJ2-1	TRBD2	CSARVRGGNEQFF	TGCAGTGCTAGAGTTCGGGGGGGGAATGAGCAGTTCTTC
many	TRBV2	TRBJ1-5	.	CASSEQPNQPQHF	TGTGCCAGCAGTGAACAACCCAATCAGCCCCAGCATTTT
many	TRBV3-1	TRBJ1-1	.	CASSRIGQTSHTEAFF	TGTGCCAGCAGCCGCATAGGACAGACCTCGCACACTGAAGCTTTCTTT
many	TRBV5-6	TRBJ1-5	.	CASSLLGPNQPQHF	TGTGCCAGCAGCTTGTTAGGGCCCAATCAGCCCCAGCATTTT
.	TRBV5-1	TRBJ1-1	TRBD1	CASSPKTGDTEAFF	TGCGCCAGCAGCCCGAAGACAGGGGACACTGAAGCTTTCTTT
.	TRBV19	TRBJ2-1	.	CASTDSGKDEQFF	TGTGCCAGTACCGACTCAGGGAAAGATGAGCAGTTCTTC
.	TRBV10-3	TRBJ1-2	.	CAMGAGGDYGYTF	TGTGCCATGGGGGCCGGGGGAGACTATGGCTACACCTTC
many	TRBV2	TRBJ1-3	.	CASSESGNTIYF	TGTGCCAGCAGTGAGAGTGGAAACACCATATATTTT
many	TRBV27	TRBJ1-2	.	CASSPQDGGYTF	TGTGCCAGCAGTCCCCAGGATGGTGGCTACACCTTC
.	TRBV3-1	TRBJ2-1	TRBD2	CASSQATSSGTGFF	TGTGCCAGCAGCCAAGCTACATCTAGCGGTACGGGGTTCTTC
.	TRBV19	TRBJ1-4	TRBD1	CATRDRGIGNEKLFF	TGTGCCACCAGGGACAGGGGTATCGGAAATGAAAAACTGTTTTTT
many	TRBV6-1	TRBJ1-6	.	CASTGTRNSPLHF	TGTGCCAGCACTGGGACACGGAATTCACCCCTCCACTTT
few	TRBV15	TRBJ1-4	.	CATSRGSNEKLFF	TGTGCCACCAGCAGAGGGTCTAATGAAAAACTGTTTTTT
.	TRBV10-3	TRBJ2-2	TRBD1	CAISPDRGDTGELFF	TGTGCCATCAGCCCAGACAGGGGGGACACCGGGGAGCTGTTTTTT
many	TRBV24-1	TRBJ2-7	TRBD1	CATSETGTGRNEQYF	TGTGCCACCAGTGAGACCGGGACAGGGCGGAACGAGCAGTACTTC
.	TRBV9	TRBJ2-1	TRBD1	CASSPQPGTGVNEQFF	TGTGCCAGCAGCCCTCAACCCGGGACAGGGGTCAATGAGCAGTTCTTC
many	TRBV2	TRBJ1-1	.	CASRDTEAFF	TGTGCCAGTAGAGACACTGAAGCTTTCTTT
many	TRBV11-2	TRBJ1-5	.	CASSLRHGEQPQHF	TGTGCCAGCAGCTTAAGGCATGGGGAACAGCCCCAGCATTTT
many	TRBV12-3/TRBV12-4	TRBJ1-6	.	CASRRGVDNSPLHF	TGTGCCAGCAGGCGGGGGGTGGATAATTCACCCCTCCACTTT
few	TRBV11-1	TRBJ1-4	TRBD1	CASSPWTGSEKLFF	TGTGCCAGCAGCCCCTGGACAGGGAGTGAAAAACTGTTTTTT